These T cell receptor beta chains were read from a single sample in a study of cytomegalovirus exposure and HLA in healthy donors. The protocol was immunoSEQ multiplex PCR, while the TCRdb copy is restricted to in-frame clones and leaves out a portion. The repertoire holds 130,000 or so clones, with roughly 80% as singletons. The sequenced sample was PBMCs. Receptors were obtained from a woman in her late teens or twenties in good health and CMV-seronegative. Both conserved end residues are part of each CDR3. The order of the fields is D gene, J gene, V gene, clone size, CDR3 DNA, CDR3 protein. D genes are given only for firm matches. Only some rows state a clone size, as once, few, many or a class for expanded clones.

d_gene: NA
j_gene: TRBJ1-2
v_gene: TRBV5-6
abundance: NA
CDR3nt: TGTGCCAGCAGCTTGGCGGAAGGGGTCTATGGCTACACCTTC
CDR3aa: CASSLAEGVYGYTF

d_gene: TRBD2
j_gene: TRBJ2-1
v_gene: TRBV7-3
abundance: NA
CDR3nt: TGTGCCAGCAGCCCTCTACTAGCGGGGGCGCAAAATGAGCAGTTCTTC
CDR3aa: CASSPLLAGAQNEQFF

d_gene: TRBD1
j_gene: TRBJ2-7
v_gene: TRBV29-1
abundance: NA
CDR3nt: TGCAGCGGCCGGGACAGCTACTACGAGCAGTACTTC
CDR3aa: CSGRDSYYEQYF

d_gene: NA
j_gene: TRBJ1-5
v_gene: TRBV2
abundance: NA
CDR3nt: TGTGCCAGCAGTGAGGGTATGTTGAGGGATCAGCCCCAGCATTTT
CDR3aa: CASSEGMLRDQPQHF

d_gene: TRBD1
j_gene: TRBJ1-1
v_gene: TRBV7-2
abundance: few
CDR3nt: TGTGCCAGCAGCGACAGGGGGCCACGGAACACTGAAGCTTTCTTT
CDR3aa: CASSDRGPRNTEAFF

d_gene: NA
j_gene: TRBJ2-3
v_gene: TRBV14
abundance: NA
CDR3nt: TGTGCCAGCAGCTTTAGTTCGAATACGCAGTATTTT
CDR3aa: CASSFSSNTQYF

d_gene: TRBD2
j_gene: TRBJ2-1
v_gene: TRBV7-9
abundance: NA
CDR3nt: TGTGCCAGCAGCCCTCGACTAGCGGAGGTGTACAATGAGCAGTTCTTC
CDR3aa: CASSPRLAEVYNEQFF

d_gene: TRBD1
j_gene: TRBJ2-7
v_gene: TRBV5-1
abundance: NA
CDR3nt: TGCGCCAGCAGCTTAGGGACAGGGTTATCCTACGAGCAGTACTTC
CDR3aa: CASSLGTGLSYEQYF

d_gene: NA
j_gene: TRBJ2-3
v_gene: TRBV6-4
abundance: NA
CDR3nt: TGTGCCAGTACCCTGGGGGGGCCAGATACGCAGTATTTT
CDR3aa: CASTLGGPDTQYF

d_gene: NA
j_gene: TRBJ2-5
v_gene: TRBV2
abundance: NA
CDR3nt: TGTGCCAGCAGACGTCAAACCGCGGAGACCCAGTACTTC
CDR3aa: CASRRQTAETQYF

d_gene: NA
j_gene: TRBJ1-1
v_gene: TRBV27
abundance: NA
CDR3nt: TGTGCCAGCAGTTTCCCCGGGAACACTGAAGCTTTCTTT
CDR3aa: CASSFPGNTEAFF

d_gene: NA
j_gene: TRBJ1-1
v_gene: TRBV7-9
abundance: NA
CDR3nt: TGTGCCAGCAGCTTAGGGCAGGGCACTGAAGCTTTCTTT
CDR3aa: CASSLGQGTEAFF

d_gene: TRBD1
j_gene: TRBJ1-2
v_gene: TRBV4-2
abundance: NA
CDR3nt: TGTGCCAGCAGCCAAGAAGCGGGACAGGGGATCTATGGCTACACCTTC
CDR3aa: CASSQEAGQGIYGYTF

d_gene: NA
j_gene: TRBJ1-6
v_gene: TRBV6-5
abundance: NA
CDR3nt: TGTGCCAGCAGGAACTCATTCTCCTATAATTCACCCCTCCACTTT
CDR3aa: CASRNSFSYNSPLHF

d_gene: NA
j_gene: TRBJ1-3
v_gene: TRBV11-2
abundance: NA
CDR3nt: TGTGCCAGCAGCTCCCCAAGGAGAAAACTCTCTGGAAACACCATATATTTT
CDR3aa: CASSSPRRKLSGNTIYF

d_gene: TRBD1
j_gene: TRBJ1-5
v_gene: TRBV2
abundance: NA
CDR3nt: TGTGCCAGCAGCGTGGGACAGGGTGCGGCTCAGCCCCAGCATTTT
CDR3aa: CASSVGQGAAQPQHF

d_gene: NA
j_gene: TRBJ2-2
v_gene: TRBV7-8
abundance: NA
CDR3nt: TGTGCCAGCAACTTATCCCCGGCACTAGCAATTACCGGGGAGCTGTTTTTT
CDR3aa: CASNLSPALAITGELFF

d_gene: TRBD1
j_gene: TRBJ1-3
v_gene: TRBV2
abundance: NA
CDR3nt: TGTGCCAGCACCGAACTTCCTGGACAGGGCAGGAACACCATATATTTT
CDR3aa: CASTELPGQGRNTIYF

d_gene: TRBD1
j_gene: TRBJ1-2
v_gene: TRBV2
abundance: NA
CDR3nt: TGTGCCAGCAAACCTCAAACAGGGGACTATGGCTACACCTTC
CDR3aa: CASKPQTGDYGYTF

d_gene: TRBD1
j_gene: TRBJ1-3
v_gene: TRBV19
abundance: once
CDR3nt: TGTGCCAGTAGTACCCTCCGTCCGACAGGGCGGGAAGGAAACACCATATATTTT
CDR3aa: CASSTLRPTGREGNTIYF

d_gene: NA
j_gene: TRBJ1-1
v_gene: TRBV5-1
abundance: NA
CDR3nt: TGCGCCAGCAGCTTTACCGGGACACCGAACACTGAAGCTTTCTTT
CDR3aa: CASSFTGTPNTEAFF

d_gene: TRBD2
j_gene: TRBJ2-7
v_gene: TRBV6-6
abundance: NA
CDR3nt: TGTGCCAGCAGCTCTCTCGAGCGGGGAGACCGCGAGCAGTACTTC
CDR3aa: CASSSLERGDREQYF

d_gene: TRBD1
j_gene: TRBJ1-5
v_gene: TRBV10-3
abundance: NA
CDR3nt: TGTGCCAGTAACCGGGACAGGGTGGGGGATCAGCCCCAGCATTTT
CDR3aa: CASNRDRVGDQPQHF

d_gene: TRBD2
j_gene: TRBJ2-1
v_gene: TRBV7-9
abundance: NA
CDR3nt: TGTTCCAGCAGCCCTCGGAGGGAGCGGGGGCCCCAGAATGAGCAGTTCTTC
CDR3aa: CSSSPRRERGPQNEQFF

d_gene: NA
j_gene: TRBJ1-5
v_gene: TRBV7-8
abundance: NA
CDR3nt: TGTGCCAGCAGCTTAAGTTACAGCTATCAGCCCCAGCATTTT
CDR3aa: CASSLSYSYQPQHF

d_gene: TRBD2
j_gene: TRBJ2-7
v_gene: TRBV27
abundance: NA
CDR3nt: TGTGCCAGCAGCGCCCTGACTAGCGTACCCTACGAGCAGTACTTC
CDR3aa: CASSALTSVPYEQYF

d_gene: NA
j_gene: TRBJ2-7
v_gene: TRBV11-2
abundance: NA
CDR3nt: TGTGCCAGCAGCTTAGGGCCATTCTCCTACGAGCAGTACTTC
CDR3aa: CASSLGPFSYEQYF

d_gene: NA
j_gene: TRBJ2-5
v_gene: TRBV19
abundance: NA
CDR3nt: TGTGCCAGTAGTATACGGCGGGGACCCTCCCGCCAAGAGACCCAGTACTTC
CDR3aa: CASSIRRGPSRQETQYF

d_gene: NA
j_gene: TRBJ1-4
v_gene: TRBV6-5
abundance: NA
CDR3nt: TGTGCCAGCAGTTACTCGCCCGGGGCTAATGAAAAACTGTTTTTT
CDR3aa: CASSYSPGANEKLFF

d_gene: NA
j_gene: TRBJ1-1
v_gene: TRBV29-1
abundance: NA
CDR3nt: TGCAGCGTTTGCAACCCAGGGGAGGGCACTGAAGCTTTCTTT
CDR3aa: CSVCNPGEGTEAFF

d_gene: TRBD1
j_gene: TRBJ2-7
v_gene: TRBV18
abundance: NA
CDR3nt: TGTGCCAGCTCATCGGGACAGTCCTACGAGCAGTACTTC
CDR3aa: CASSSGQSYEQYF

d_gene: NA
j_gene: TRBJ2-2
v_gene: TRBV19
abundance: few
CDR3nt: TGTGCCAGTAGCCCTTTCAGGGGTACCGGGGAGCTGTTTTTT
CDR3aa: CASSPFRGTGELFF

d_gene: TRBD1
j_gene: TRBJ1-6
v_gene: TRBV5-1
abundance: few
CDR3nt: TGCGCCAGCAGCCCTTCCGACAGGGTGATGGGATCACCCCTCCACTTT
CDR3aa: CASSPSDRVMGSPLHF

d_gene: TRBD2
j_gene: TRBJ2-7
v_gene: TRBV28
abundance: few
CDR3nt: TGTGCCAGCAGAATACTAGCGGGGTCCTACGAGCAGTACTTC
CDR3aa: CASRILAGSYEQYF

d_gene: TRBD2
j_gene: TRBJ2-2
v_gene: TRBV5-1
abundance: NA
CDR3nt: TGCGCCAGCAGCTTTACTAGCGGGGTAACCGGGGAGCTGTTTTTT
CDR3aa: CASSFTSGVTGELFF

d_gene: TRBD1
j_gene: TRBJ1-1
v_gene: TRBV7-6
abundance: NA
CDR3nt: TGTGCCAGCGGGGACAGGTCCATGAACACTGAAGCTTTCTTT
CDR3aa: CASGDRSMNTEAFF

d_gene: NA
j_gene: TRBJ2-5
v_gene: TRBV7-9
abundance: NA
CDR3nt: TGTGCCAGCAGCTTTACTTACGAGACCCAGTACTTC
CDR3aa: CASSFTYETQYF

d_gene: TRBD1
j_gene: TRBJ1-2
v_gene: TRBV7-2
abundance: NA
CDR3nt: TGTGCCAGCAAGGGACAGGGGGCAGCGAAGTATGGCTACACCTTC
CDR3aa: CASKGQGAAKYGYTF

d_gene: NA
j_gene: TRBJ2-6
v_gene: TRBV7-3
abundance: NA
CDR3nt: TGTGCCAGCAGCTTACCCTGGGGAGGACAGGCCTCGTCGGGGGCCAACGTCCTGACTTTC
CDR3aa: CASSLPWGGQASSGANVLTF

d_gene: NA
j_gene: TRBJ2-1
v_gene: TRBV4-2
abundance: NA
CDR3nt: TGTGCCAGCAGCCAAGTTGATCAGGCGGGCGCAAGCTCCTACAATGAGCAGTTCTTC
CDR3aa: CASSQVDQAGASSYNEQFF

d_gene: NA
j_gene: TRBJ1-3
v_gene: TRBV29-1
abundance: NA
CDR3nt: TGCAGCGTTCCCCTCTCTGGAAACACCATATATTTT
CDR3aa: CSVPLSGNTIYF

d_gene: NA
j_gene: TRBJ1-1
v_gene: TRBV10-3
abundance: NA
CDR3nt: TGTGCCATCAGTGCGCACGGTGCAGCGAAGCACACTGAAGCTTTCTTT
CDR3aa: CAISAHGAAKHTEAFF

d_gene: NA
j_gene: TRBJ1-2
v_gene: TRBV29-1
abundance: NA
CDR3nt: TGCAGCGTTGGCGTCTACACCTTC
CDR3aa: CSVGVYTF

d_gene: TRBD1
j_gene: TRBJ2-5
v_gene: TRBV7-9
abundance: once
CDR3nt: TGTGCCAGCAGCTATGGGGTGAGGACAGGGGTGCGGGAGACCCAGTACTTC
CDR3aa: CASSYGVRTGVRETQYF

d_gene: NA
j_gene: TRBJ1-5
v_gene: TRBV30
abundance: NA
CDR3nt: TGTGCCTGGAGCCCATCCCGGGGAGGGCGAGGGCGGGTATATCAGCCCCAGCATTTT
CDR3aa: CAWSPSRGGRGRVYQPQHF

d_gene: NA
j_gene: TRBJ1-3
v_gene: TRBV19
abundance: NA
CDR3nt: TGTGCCAGCCGTATGGCGGGCACCTCTGGAAACACCATATATTTT
CDR3aa: CASRMAGTSGNTIYF

d_gene: NA
j_gene: TRBJ2-6
v_gene: TRBV6-4
abundance: NA
CDR3nt: TGTGCCAGCGCCGCGGGGGCGGCTATAGGAGGGGCCAACGTCCTGACTTTC
CDR3aa: CASAAGAAIGGANVLTF

d_gene: NA
j_gene: TRBJ1-2
v_gene: TRBV6-1
abundance: NA
CDR3nt: TGTGCCAGCAGTGAAGCGCAGGGGTATGGTGGCTACACCTTC
CDR3aa: CASSEAQGYGGYTF

d_gene: NA
j_gene: TRBJ1-3
v_gene: TRBV7-9
abundance: NA
CDR3nt: TGTGCCAGCAGCGCATACGAGGCTAACTCTGGAAACACCATATATTTT
CDR3aa: CASSAYEANSGNTIYF

d_gene: TRBD2
j_gene: TRBJ2-1
v_gene: TRBV11-3
abundance: NA
CDR3nt: TGTGCCAGCAGCTTAGTGTCTAGCGGGGAGCAGTTCTTC
CDR3aa: CASSLVSSGEQFF

d_gene: NA
j_gene: TRBJ2-2
v_gene: TRBV7-7
abundance: NA
CDR3nt: TGTGCCAGCAGCCCCCGGAGTAGCGGCGGCGGGGAGCTGTTTTTT
CDR3aa: CASSPRSSGGGELFF

d_gene: NA
j_gene: TRBJ1-2
v_gene: TRBV12-5
abundance: few
CDR3nt: TGTGCTAGTGGTTTGGTAATCATTGGAGGGCTTGGCTATGGCTACACCTTC
CDR3aa: CASGLVIIGGLGYGYTF